This entry lists 6 T cell receptor beta chains sequenced from one sample in a study of identical twins. TCRdb analysed the 5' RACE reads with MiXCR anew, one entry per CDR3 protein. The repertoire holds 250,000 or so distinct CDR3 sequences, 9.5% to 15% seen once, with 3.5% to 5% in the top ten. This same sample was also part of a study on yellow fever vaccine responses in identical twins.

The sample comprised memory (CD45RO+) T cells sorted from blood. These receptors originate from a woman aged 18 to 35 in good health.

This clonotype turned up a few times. This chain connects TRBV7-9 to TRBJ2-1; no clear D gene. The germline V gene encodes CDR1 SEHNR and CDR2 FQNEAQ (reference sequence). Between the trimmed V and J ends, which lost 2 bases and 5 bases, there was a span of 4 bases. This CDR3 comprises 12 residues. The CDR3 nucleotides are TGTGCCAGCAGCTTATCCGACAATGAGCAGTTCTTC. Translation gives CASSLSDNEQFF.

V is TRBV20-1 and J is TRBJ2-3; D possibly matches TRBD1 or TRBD2 (6 bases each). The germline V gene encodes CDR1 DFQATT and CDR2 SNEGSKA (reference sequence). The ends were cut back, 6 bases at V and 0 bases at J, with 16 bases in the middle. There are 15 residues in the CDR3. CDR3 DNA sequence: TGCAGTGCCAACAGGAGGGGGACTAGCACAGATACGCAGTATTTT. It translates to CSANRRGTSTDTQYF.

The chain uses TRBV12-3 or TRBV12-4 and TRBJ1-4, with D unclear. V shed 5 bases and J shed 4 bases, with 14 bases lying between them. The CDR3 is 15 amino acids. CDR3 DNA sequence: TGTGCCAGCAGTGCCCAAGGCCGGCTTAATGAAAAACTGTTTTTT. Translation: CASSAQGRLNEKLFF.

This clonotype was counted a few times. The chain is built from TRBV16 and TRBJ1-6; D might be TRBD1 (6 bases). Germline V gene lookup returns CDR1 KGHSY and CDR2 FQNENV. V lost 0 bases to trimming and J lost 7 bases, with 7 bases between them. This CDR3 contains 14 residues. The CDR3 region is CASSQSGGNSPLHF. CDR3 in DNA: TGTGCCAGCAGCCAATCGGGGGGCAATTCACCCCTCCACTTT.

In its sample, this clonotype was seen a few times. V and J are TRBV11-2 and TRBJ1-3, with D possibly TRBD1 on 6 matching bases. V was shortened by 3 bases and J by 0 bases, with 9 bases between the two germline ends. CDR1 and CDR2 from the germline V gene are SGHAT and FQNNGV. The CDR3 is 15 amino acids. The CDR3 nucleotides read TGTGCCAGCAGCTTGGGGACAAGCTCTGGAAACACCATATATTTT. Translating gives CASSLGTSSGNTIYF.

The chain recombines TRBV25-1 with TRBJ2-5; 11 bases are shared with TRBD1. Germline CDR1 MGHDK, CDR2 SYGVNS. The V gene end was trimmed by 4 bases and the J gene end by 6 bases; junction bases not matched to a gene: 4. This CDR3 is built from 14 residues. CDR3: CASSGTGGFKTQYF. In DNA form, the CDR3 reads TGTGCCAGCAGTGGGACAGGGGGCTTTAAGACCCAGTACTTC.